These 8 T cell receptor beta chains originate from one sample sequenced in a study of identical twins. TCRdb reanalysed the 5' RACE reads using MiXCR and keeps one entry per CDR3 protein. Counted here are about 720,000 distinct CDR3 sequences, about 20% occurring once; the ten biggest clones make up about 12%. The same data also went into a second study, on T cells expressing NK-cell markers.

The sequencing sample was made of PBMCs. These receptors originate from a woman aged 18-30 years in good health.

This clonotype was detected a few times. This CDR3 reads CASSSRAPSYEQYF. The DNA for the CDR3 is TGCGCCAGCAGTTCCAGGGCACCCTCCTACGAGCAGTACTTC. V usage is TRBV10-2 and J usage is TRBJ2-7; TRBD1 is a possible D gene (5 bases). V was shortened by 5 bases and J by 0 bases, with 11 bases between the two germline ends. The CDR3 has 14 amino acids. In germline, CDR1 is WSHSY, CDR2 SAAADI.

This clonotype appeared many times. The chain uses TRBV12-3 or TRBV12-4 and TRBJ2-7; D uncertain. This CDR3 is 13 amino acids long. Between the trimmed V and J ends, which lost 2 bases and 2 bases, there was a span of 7 bases. The CDR3 reads CASSLKGPYEQYF. For the CDR3, the DNA is TGTGCCAGCAGTTTAAAGGGTCCCTACGAGCAGTACTTC.

The V and J genes are TRBV15 and TRBJ1-5, with a possible D match to TRBD1 (5 bases). The V end lost 5 bases, the J end lost 2 bases, and 10 bases lay between the germline ends. The CDR3 extends over 14 amino acids. CDR1 is LNHNV and CDR2 is YYDKDF in the germline V gene (reference sequence). CDR3 sequence: CATSPRTRNQPQHF. In DNA, the CDR3 is TGTGCCACCAGCCCTCGGACACGCAATCAGCCCCAGCATTTT.

This clonotype was seen only a few times. V usage is TRBV29-1 and J usage is TRBJ2-1, with 10 nucleotides matching TRBD2. In germline, CDR1 is SQVTM, CDR2 ANQGSEA. V lost 6 bases to trimming and J lost 2 bases; unmatched junction nucleotides: 10. The length of the CDR3 is 16 residues. The CDR3 coding sequence is TGCAGCGTAGGACTAGCGGTTCCGAGGGCCTACAATGAGCAGTTCTTC. The encoded protein is CSVGLAVPRAYNEQFF.

This clonotype was detected ten times or more. The rearrangement links TRBV20-1 to TRBJ1-6; a possible D gene is TRBD1 (5 bases). V was cut by 3 bases and J by 10 bases, with 22 bases left in between. The CDR3 is made up of 16 amino acids. CDR1 is DFQATT and CDR2 is SNEGSKA in the germline V gene (reference sequence). CDR3 in amino acids: CSARRGGAGEASPLHF. As DNA, the CDR3 is TGCAGTGCTAGGAGAGGTGGGGCAGGCGAGGCCTCACCCCTCCACTTT.

This clonotype was detected many times. The V call is TRBV13, the J call TRBJ2-5; 9 bases map to TRBD2. This CDR3 has 14 residues. The V gene end was trimmed by 4 bases and the J gene end by 2 bases; junction bases not matched to a gene: 2. In germline, CDR1 is PRHDT, CDR2 FYEKMQ (reference sequence). In nucleotides, the CDR3 is TGTGCCAGCAGCTCTAGCGGGGTTCAAGAGACCCAGTACTTC. Amino acid sequence: CASSSSGVQETQYF.

The chain joins TRBV6-5 to TRBJ1-6, with D perhaps matching TRBD1 (5 bases). Trimming left V 3 bases short and J 10 bases short, with 7 bases between. Germline CDR1 reads MNHEY; CDR2 reads SVGAGI. The CDR3 is made up of 12 amino acids. This chain's CDR3 is CASSYQGSPLHF. The CDR3 DNA follows: TGTGCCAGCAGTTATCAGGGATCACCCCTCCACTTT.

This clonotype was seen only a few times. The V gene is TRBV6-1, the J gene TRBJ2-7; D unclear. The CDR3 totals 13 residues. Germline-derived CDR1 and CDR2 are MNHNS and SASEGT. V lost 6 bases, J lost 7 bases, and 16 bases lay in between. Here the CDR3 DNA reads TGTGCCAGCAGACACGGGCTCGATCGGGAGCAGTACTTC. Translated, it gives CASRHGLDREQYF.